This T cell receptor (beta chain) was identified during a study of T cell responses to AZD1222 COVID-19 vaccine. About the research overall: The analysis combined second doses at about 4 or about 12 weeks. The study's findings and limits: Seropositive AZD1222 recipients at baseline numbered only five or six. Vaccine-related CD4 TCRs covered spike, predominating at 160-218 and 743-854. Unmutated variant regions are reportedly the target of nearly half of TCRs that are spike-specific.

On this clone: Its antigen is as yet unknown.

Germline CDR1 reads SEHNR; CDR2 reads FQNEAQ (reference sequence). V gave up 6 bases and J gave up 0 bases, with 12 bases separating them. This CDR3 has 15 amino acids. Here immunoSEQ multiplex PCR was the method, and the copy in TCRdb shows in-frame clones only, minus some. The sample yields under 130,000 clones, about 88% seen once. The sequencing used peripheral blood, collected on day 0 of AZD1222 vaccination. The sequence was collected from an adult in good health. The chain combines TRBV7-9 with TRBJ1-3; D ambiguous. CDR3 DNA sequence: TGTGCCAGCAGTTTCAGTGCCATCTCTGGAAACACCATATATTTT. This codes for CASSFSAISGNTIYF.